The subject of this entry is one T cell receptor (beta chain). CDR1 is MGHRA, CDR2 YSYEKL, per germline. This CDR3 has 17 residues. Trimming cost V 4 bases and J 0 bases; bases outside gene matches: 9. This sample is drawn from a study of T cells in Graves' hyperthyroidism and ophthalmopathy. As for the study in general: Peripheral blood samples were taken at initial diagnosis, prior to any treatment.

RNA transcripts yielded amplified TCR beta CDR3 regions. First-round RT-PCR targeting the TCR CDR3 was performed with the HTBI primer set. TCRdb processed the multiplex PCR reads anew with MiXCR; each CDR3 protein has one entry. The table has about 360,000 distinct CDR3 sequences, approximately 13% seen once; the top ten hold more than 20%. The clonotype comes from a man aged 25 to 40 with Graves' hyperthyroidism that later progressed to Graves' ophthalmopathy. Sequencing was carried out using blood. The chain has TRBV4-1 and TRBJ1-5, with 7 bases identical to TRBD1. CDR3 loop: CASSPRGNMGSNQPQHF. In DNA form, the CDR3 reads TGCGCCAGCAGCCCCAGGGGGAATATGGGTAGCAATCAGCCCCAGCATTTT.